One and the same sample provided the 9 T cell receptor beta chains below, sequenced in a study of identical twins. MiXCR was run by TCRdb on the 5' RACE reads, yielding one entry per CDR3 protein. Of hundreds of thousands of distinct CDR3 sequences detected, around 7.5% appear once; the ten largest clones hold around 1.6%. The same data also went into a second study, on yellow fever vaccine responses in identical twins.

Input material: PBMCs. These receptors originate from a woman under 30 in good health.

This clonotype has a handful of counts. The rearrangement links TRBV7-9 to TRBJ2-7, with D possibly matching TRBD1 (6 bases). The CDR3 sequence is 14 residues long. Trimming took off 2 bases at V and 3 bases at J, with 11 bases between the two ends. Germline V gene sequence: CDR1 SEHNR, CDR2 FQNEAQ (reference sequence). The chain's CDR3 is CASSLKGHHYEQYF. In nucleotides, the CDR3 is TGTGCCAGCAGCTTAAAGGGACACCACTACGAGCAGTACTTC.

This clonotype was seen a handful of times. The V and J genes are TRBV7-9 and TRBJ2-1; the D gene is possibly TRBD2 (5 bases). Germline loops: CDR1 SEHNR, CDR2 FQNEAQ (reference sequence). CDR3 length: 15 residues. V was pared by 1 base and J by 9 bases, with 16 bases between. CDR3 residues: CASSLVPGVEGEQFF. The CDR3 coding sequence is TGTGCCAGCAGCTTAGTCCCGGGTGTAGAGGGTGAGCAGTTCTTC.

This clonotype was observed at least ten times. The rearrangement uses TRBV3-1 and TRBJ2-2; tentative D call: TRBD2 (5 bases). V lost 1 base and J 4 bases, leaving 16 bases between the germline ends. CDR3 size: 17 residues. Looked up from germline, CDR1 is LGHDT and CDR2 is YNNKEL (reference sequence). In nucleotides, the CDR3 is TGTGCCAGCAGCCAAGTGGTACCGGACTCCTTCACCGGGGAGCTGTTTTTT. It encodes CASSQVVPDSFTGELFF.

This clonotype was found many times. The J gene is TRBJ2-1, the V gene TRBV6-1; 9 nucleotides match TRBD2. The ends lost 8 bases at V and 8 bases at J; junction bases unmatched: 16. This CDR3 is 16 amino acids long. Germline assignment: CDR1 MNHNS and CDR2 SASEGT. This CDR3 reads CASLNRGLAASDEQFF. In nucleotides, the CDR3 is TGTGCCAGCTTAAATAGGGGACTAGCAGCTTCCGATGAGCAGTTCTTC.

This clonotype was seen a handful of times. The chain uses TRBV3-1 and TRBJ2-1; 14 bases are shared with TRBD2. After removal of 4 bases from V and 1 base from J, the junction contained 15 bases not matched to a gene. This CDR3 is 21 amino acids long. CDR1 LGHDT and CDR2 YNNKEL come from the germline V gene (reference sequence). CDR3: CASSPNPGLAGENRSYNEQFF. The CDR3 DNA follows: TGTGCCAGCAGCCCCAATCCGGGACTAGCGGGAGAAAATCGATCCTACAATGAGCAGTTCTTC.

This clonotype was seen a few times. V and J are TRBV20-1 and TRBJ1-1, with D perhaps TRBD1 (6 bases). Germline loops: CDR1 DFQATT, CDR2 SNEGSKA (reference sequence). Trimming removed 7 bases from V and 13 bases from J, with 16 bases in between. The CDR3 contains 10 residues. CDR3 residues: CSGKRGNVFF. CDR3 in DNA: TGCAGTGGGAAAAGGGGGAATGTTTTCTTT.

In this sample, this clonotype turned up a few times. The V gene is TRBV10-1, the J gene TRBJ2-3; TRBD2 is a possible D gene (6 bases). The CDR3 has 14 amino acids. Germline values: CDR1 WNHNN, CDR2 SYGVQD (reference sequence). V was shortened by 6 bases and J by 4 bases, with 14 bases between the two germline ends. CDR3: CASSPQRAADTQYF. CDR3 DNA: TGCGCCAGCAGCCCCCAGCGGGCGGCAGATACGCAGTATTTT.

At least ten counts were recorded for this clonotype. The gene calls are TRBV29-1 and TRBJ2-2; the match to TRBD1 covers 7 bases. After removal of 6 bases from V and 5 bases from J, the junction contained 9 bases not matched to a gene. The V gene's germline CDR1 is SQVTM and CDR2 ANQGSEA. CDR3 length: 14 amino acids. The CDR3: CSVVTGMGTGELFF. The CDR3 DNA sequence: TGCAGCGTGGTGACAGGGATGGGGACCGGGGAGCTGTTTTTT.

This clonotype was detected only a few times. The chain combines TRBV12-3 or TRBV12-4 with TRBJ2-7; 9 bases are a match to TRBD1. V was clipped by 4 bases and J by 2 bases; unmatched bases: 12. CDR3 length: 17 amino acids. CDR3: CASSSAGQGAKPYEQYF. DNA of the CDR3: TGTGCCAGCAGTTCGGCGGGACAGGGTGCCAAGCCCTACGAGCAGTACTTC.